This is a list of T cell receptor beta chains from one sample in a study of tumor and adjacent non-tumor tissue in lung cancer. TCRdb processed the multiplex PCR reads anew with MiXCR; each CDR3 protein has one entry. The data show tens of thousands of distinct CDR3 sequences, nearly 70% seen once. Sequenced input: distant non-tumor lung tissue. The receptors shown here come from a woman between 45 and 65 years old with non-small cell lung cancer. Each CDR3 is given with its conserved first and last residue. The D gene is left open where the match is weak. The size of a clone is reported for some rows only, either as once, few or many, or as a class for expanded clones.

TRBJ2-1	.	TRBD2	TRBV20-1	TGCAATGCTACGGGACTAGGAAGCTCCTACAATGAGCAGTTCTTC	CNATGLGSSYNEQFF
TRBJ2-5	.	.	TRBV14	TGTGCCAGCAGCAGACGGACCTCAGAGACCCAGTACTTC	CASSRRTSETQYF
TRBJ1-4	.	.	TRBV29-1	TGCAGCGTTGAAGATGTCCGGGCGAATGAAAAACTGTTTTTT	CSVEDVRANEKLFF
TRBJ1-5	.	.	TRBV6-1	TGTGCCAGCAGTAACAACAGTCAGCCCCAGCATTTT	CASSNNSQPQHF
TRBJ2-1	.	.	TRBV11-2	TGTACCAGTAGTTTTAAGTCCCACAATGAGCAGTTCTTC	CTSSFKSHNEQFF
TRBJ2-6	.	.	TRBV6-6	TGTGCCAGCACCAGGGAGGCGTACTGTGGGGCCAACGTCCTAACTTTC	CASTREAYCGANVLTF
TRBJ2-2	.	TRBD1	TRBV11-2	TGTGCCAGCACCTTTCTTACAGGGGGCTTTAACACCGGTGAGCTGTTTTTT	CASTFLTGGFNTGELFF
TRBJ1-2	.	.	TRBV7-9	TGTACCAGCAGCCCAGCGTGGAGCGGTGGCTACACCTTC	CTSSPAWSGGYTF
TRBJ2-1	.	.	TRBV11-2	TGTGCCAGCAGTTTAATCGGGAAGGCCGGTAAGCAGTTCTTC	CASSLIGKAGKQFF
TRBJ2-2	few	.	TRBV20-1	TGCAGTGTTAGAACAGCAGGAATCAGCGGGGAGCTGTTTTTT	CSVRTAGISGELFF
TRBJ1-4	.	TRBD1	TRBV27	TGTGCCAGCAGGAGGCTGGGACAGCCAAGTGAAAAACTGTTTTTC	CASRRLGQPSEKLFF
TRBJ2-5	.	.	TRBV5-4	TGTGCCAGCAGCTTGGACTGGGGAGAGACCCAGTACTTC	CASSLDWGETQYF
TRBJ2-1	many	.	TRBV9	TGTGCCAGCAGCGCCGACCCATCTCAGGAGCAGTTCTTC	CASSADPSQEQFF
TRBJ2-7	.	.	TRBV28	TGTGCCAGCAGTTTATGCTTTTGCTTGACGGCGTGTGAGCAGTACTTC	CASSLCFCLTACEQYF
TRBJ2-7	many	TRBD2	TRBV20-1	TGCAGTGCTAGCCGCGACGGGGGGGGGAGGCAGTACTTC	CSASRDGGGRQYF
TRBJ2-1	once	TRBD1	TRBV5-1	TGCGCCAGCAGCCTAGGACAGGGGGGCAATGAGCAGTTCTTC	CASSLGQGGNEQFF
TRBJ2-5	.	.	TRBV6-2/TRBV6-3	TGTGCCAGCAGTCCCAGCGACAAGACCCAGTACTTC	CASSPSDKTQYF
TRBJ2-1	.	.	TRBV11-1	TGTGCCAGTACCAATGACAATGGGCAGTTCTTC	CASTNDNGQFF
TRBJ2-7	once	.	TRBV11-2	TGTGCCAGCAGCTTAGGAGAGGACATGGAGCAGTACTTC	CASSLGEDMEQYF
TRBJ2-1	few	TRBD1	TRBV7-8	TGTGCCAGCAGCTTAGTTAGACAGGGGGCAGCCTCCTACAATGAGCAGTTCTTC	CASSLVRQGAASYNEQFF
TRBJ1-1	once	.	TRBV11-1	TGCGCCAGCAGCTTTAAGGAGTTGAACACTGAAGCTATCTTT	CASSFKELNTEAIF
TRBJ1-1	.	.	TRBV6-5	TGTGCCAGCAGTTCACGTGAGGGGGGAAAGACTGAAGCTTTCTTT	CASSSREGGKTEAFF
TRBJ2-3	.	.	TRBV6-7	TGTGCCAGCAATCCGAACTACCCTCTAGATACGCAGTATTTT	CASNPNYPLDTQYF
TRBJ2-5	many	.	TRBV6-1	TGTGCCAGCAGTGGACCCCCGGGACACCCGAGGGAGACCCAGTACTTC	CASSGPPGHPRETQYF
TRBJ1-2	.	.	TRBV28	TGTGCCAGCAATGATGACGGTCCAAGGGACTATGGCTACACCTTC	CASNDDGPRDYGYTF
TRBJ2-7	once	TRBD1	TRBV20-1	TGCAGCGCTAGACCAATGGACAGGGGGAACGAGCAGCACTTC	CSARPMDRGNEQHF
TRBJ2-2	.	.	TRBV6-6	TGTGCCAGCAGTGTCCCCATGGGTCGCGGGGATTTGTTTTTT	CASSVPMGRGDLFF
TRBJ1-1	.	.	TRBV4-1	TGCGCCAGAAGCCAATATCGTTACAGGGCGAACACTGAAGCTATCTTT	CARSQYRYRANTEAIF
TRBJ1-4	.	.	TRBV29-1	TGCAGCGTGCTCGACGAGGACGGTGAAAAACTGGTTTTT	CSVLDEDGEKLVF
TRBJ1-1	.	.	TRBV5-6	TGTGCCAGCAGCACTGAGGGAGGGAAGAACACTGAAGCTTTCTTT	CASSTEGGKNTEAFF
TRBJ2-4	many	TRBD1	TRBV5-4	TGTGCCAGCAGGGACGCAGGGGGCTCGGACATTCAGTACTTC	CASRDAGGSDIQYF
TRBJ2-1	once	.	TRBV10-3	TGTGCCATCAGAGATCCTACTAGAGGCAATGTGCAGTTCTTC	CAIRDPTRGNVQFF
TRBJ2-1	.	TRBD2	TRBV11-2	TGTCCAGCAGCTTACGGCAGGGTAAGACTAGCTGCGCCCTCCTACAATGAGCAGTTCTTC	CPAAYGRVRLAAPSYNEQFF
TRBJ2-3	.	TRBD2	TRBV5-5	TGTGCCAGTAGCTTGGAACTAGCGGGAGGAAGAGATACGCACTATTTT	CASSLELAGGRDTHYF
TRBJ1-5	.	.	TRBV12-3/TRBV12-4	TGTGCCAGTAGCCTTGATGGGATAGATCAGCCCCAGTATTTC	CASSLDGIDQPQYF
TRBJ1-1	.	.	TRBV11-1	TGCGCCAGCATCTTGAAGGAGTTGAACACAGAAGCTTTCTTT	CASILKELNTEAFF
TRBJ1-2	.	.	TRBV20-1	TGCAGGGCCAGACTCAACTATGGCCACATCTTC	CRARLNYGHIF
TRBJ1-2	once	TRBD1	TRBV7-2	TGTGCCAGCAGTCCGGGACAGGAGAACTATGGCTACACCTTC	CASSPGQENYGYTF
TRBJ1-1	.	TRBD1	TRBV5-4	TGTGTCAGCAGCATGGCTGCCGGCAGGGGGGGGAACACTGAAGCTTTCTTT	CVSSMAAGRGGNTEAFF
TRBJ2-3	many	TRBD2	TRBV20-1	TGCAGTGCTAGAAGGACTAGCGGCACAGATACGCAGTATTTT	CSARRTSGTDTQYF